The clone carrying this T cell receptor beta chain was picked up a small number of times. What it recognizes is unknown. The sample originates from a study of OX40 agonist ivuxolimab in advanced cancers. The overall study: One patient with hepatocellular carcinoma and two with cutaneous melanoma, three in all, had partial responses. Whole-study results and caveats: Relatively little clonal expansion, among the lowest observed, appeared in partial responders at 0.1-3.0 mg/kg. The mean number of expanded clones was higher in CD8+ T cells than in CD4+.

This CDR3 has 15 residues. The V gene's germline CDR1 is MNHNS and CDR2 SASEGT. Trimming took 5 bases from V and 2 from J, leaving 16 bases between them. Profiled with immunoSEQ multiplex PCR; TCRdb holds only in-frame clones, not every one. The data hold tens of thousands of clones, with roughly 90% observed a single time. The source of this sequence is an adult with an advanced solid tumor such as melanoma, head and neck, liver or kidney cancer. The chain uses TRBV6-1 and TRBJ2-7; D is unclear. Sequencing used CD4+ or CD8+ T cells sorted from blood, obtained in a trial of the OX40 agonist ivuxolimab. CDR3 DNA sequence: TGTGCCAGCAGTCCGGCCGGAAAGAAAACCTACGAGCAGTACTTC. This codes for CASSPAGKKTYEQYF.